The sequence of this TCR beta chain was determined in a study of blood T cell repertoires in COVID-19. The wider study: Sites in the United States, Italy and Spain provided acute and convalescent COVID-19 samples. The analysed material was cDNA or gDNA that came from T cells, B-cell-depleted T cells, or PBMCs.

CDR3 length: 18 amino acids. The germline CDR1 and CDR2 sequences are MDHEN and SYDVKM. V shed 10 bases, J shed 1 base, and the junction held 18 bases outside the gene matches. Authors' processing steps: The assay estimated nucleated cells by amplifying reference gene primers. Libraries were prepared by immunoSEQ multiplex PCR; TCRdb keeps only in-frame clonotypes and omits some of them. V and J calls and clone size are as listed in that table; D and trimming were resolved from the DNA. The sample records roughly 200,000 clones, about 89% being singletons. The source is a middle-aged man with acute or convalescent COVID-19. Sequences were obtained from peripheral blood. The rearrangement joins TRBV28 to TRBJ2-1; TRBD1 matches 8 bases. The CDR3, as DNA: TGTGCCACTACCGGACCCCCCCGGGACAGGATATCCTACAATGAGCAGTTCTTC. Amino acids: CATTGPPRDRISYNEQFF.